Described below is a single TCR beta chain sequence and its context. The data were taken from a study of graft-versus-host responses after intestinal transplantation. CDR1 and CDR2 from the germline V gene are SGDLS and YYNGEE. Trimming stripped 0 bases from V and 4 bases from J, with 7 bases between. This CDR3 is built from 13 residues. Sequenced by immunoSEQ multiplex PCR; TCRdb stores in-frame clones only, minus some. The table records nearly 20,000 clones, approximately 86% of them present only once. Sequenced here: PBMCs, sampled 220 to 240 days after intestinal transplant. This TCR came from a human patient who received an intestinal transplant, so some T cells may come from the graft donor. The gene calls are TRBV9 and TRBJ1-2, with a weak D call TRBD1 (6 bases). This chain's CDR3 is CASSVEGGYGYTF. CDR3 nucleotide sequence: TGTGCCAGCAGCGTAGAGGGGGGCTATGGCTACACCTTC.